This TCR beta chain is from a study of blood T cell repertoires in COVID-19. Study-level background: T cells, B-cell-depleted T cells, or PBMCs provided the cDNA or gDNA that served as material.

Seattle researchers signed up patients amid active infection and tracked them longitudinally. The germline V gene has CDR1 MDHEN and CDR2 SYDVKM. The V gene end was trimmed by 2 bases and the J gene end by 0 bases; junction bases not matched to a gene: 4. This CDR3 spans 18 amino acids. How the authors handled the data: Nucleated cell counts were estimated from reference gene primer amplification. Only in-frame clones appear in the TCRdb table, and some are missing; sequencing was by immunoSEQ multiplex PCR. That table furnishes V, J and clone size, whereas the DNA furnished D and trimming. The data show about 170,000 clones, about 87% seen once.

Sequenced: peripheral blood. This receptor was obtained from a woman aged 80 or older with COVID-19, enrolled during active disease. The rearrangement links TRBV28 to TRBJ2-4; 13 bases agree with TRBD2. CDR3 DNA: TGTGCCAGCAGTTTAGGGACTAGCGGGAATCTAGCCAAAAACATTCAGTACTTC. Its protein product is CASSLGTSGNLAKNIQYF. The full variable domain, its missing parts supplied by reference TRBV28 and TRBJ2-4, is DVKVTQSSRYLVKRTGEKVFLECVQDMDHENMFWYRQDPGLGLRLIYFSYDVKMKEKGDIPEGYSVSREKKERFSLILESASTNQTSMYLCASSLGTSGNLAKNIQYFGAGTRLSVL.